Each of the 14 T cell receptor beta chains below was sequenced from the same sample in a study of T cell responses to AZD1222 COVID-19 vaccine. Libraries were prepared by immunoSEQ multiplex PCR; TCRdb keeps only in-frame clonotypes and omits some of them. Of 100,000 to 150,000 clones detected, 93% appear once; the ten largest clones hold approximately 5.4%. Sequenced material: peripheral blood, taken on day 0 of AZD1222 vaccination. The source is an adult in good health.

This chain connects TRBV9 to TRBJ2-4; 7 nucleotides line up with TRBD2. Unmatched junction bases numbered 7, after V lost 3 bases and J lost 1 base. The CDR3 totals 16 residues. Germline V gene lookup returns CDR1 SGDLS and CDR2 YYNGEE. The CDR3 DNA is TGTGCCAGCAGCGAGGACTCCGGGGGGGCCAAAAACATTCAGTACTTC. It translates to CASSEDSGGAKNIQYF.

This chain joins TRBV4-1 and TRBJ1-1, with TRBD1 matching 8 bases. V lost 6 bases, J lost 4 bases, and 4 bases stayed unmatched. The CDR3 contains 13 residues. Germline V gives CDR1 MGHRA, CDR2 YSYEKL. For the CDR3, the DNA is TGCGCCAGCAGACCTACAGGGGGCACTGAAGCTTTCTTT. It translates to CASRPTGGTEAFF.

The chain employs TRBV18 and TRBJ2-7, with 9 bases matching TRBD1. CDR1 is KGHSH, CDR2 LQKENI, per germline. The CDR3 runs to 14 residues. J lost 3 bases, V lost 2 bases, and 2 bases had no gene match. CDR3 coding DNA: TGTGCCAGCTCACCATGGGGACAGGGCTACGAGCAGTACTTC. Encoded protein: CASSPWGQGYEQYF.

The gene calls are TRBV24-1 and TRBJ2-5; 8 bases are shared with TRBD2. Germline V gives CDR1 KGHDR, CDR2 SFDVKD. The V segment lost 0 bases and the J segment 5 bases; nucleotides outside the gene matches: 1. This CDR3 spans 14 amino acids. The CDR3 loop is CATSDLRGGETQYF. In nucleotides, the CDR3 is TGTGCCACCAGTGATTTGCGGGGGGGGGAGACCCAGTACTTC.

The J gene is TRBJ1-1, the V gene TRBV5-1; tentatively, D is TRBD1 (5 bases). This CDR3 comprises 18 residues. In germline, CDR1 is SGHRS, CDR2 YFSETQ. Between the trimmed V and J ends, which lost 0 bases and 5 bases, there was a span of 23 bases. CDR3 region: CASSLDRRGPGVGTEAFF. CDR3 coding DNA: TGCGCCAGCAGCTTGGACCGGAGGGGCCCGGGGGTTGGGACTGAAGCTTTCTTT.

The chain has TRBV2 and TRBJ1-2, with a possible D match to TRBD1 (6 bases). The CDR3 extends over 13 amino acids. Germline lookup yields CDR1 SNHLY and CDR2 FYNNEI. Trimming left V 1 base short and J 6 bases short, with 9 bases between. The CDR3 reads CASSEDRDDGYTF. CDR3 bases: TGTGCCAGCAGTGAAGACAGGGACGATGGCTACACCTTC.

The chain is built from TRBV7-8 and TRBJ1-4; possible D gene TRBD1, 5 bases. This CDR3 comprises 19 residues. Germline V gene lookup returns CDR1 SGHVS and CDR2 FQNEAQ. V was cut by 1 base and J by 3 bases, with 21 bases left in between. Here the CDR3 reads CASSLGVGPGRTSNEKLFF. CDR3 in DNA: TGTGCCAGCAGCTTAGGGGTGGGGCCAGGCCGGACCTCTAATGAAAAACTGTTTTTT.

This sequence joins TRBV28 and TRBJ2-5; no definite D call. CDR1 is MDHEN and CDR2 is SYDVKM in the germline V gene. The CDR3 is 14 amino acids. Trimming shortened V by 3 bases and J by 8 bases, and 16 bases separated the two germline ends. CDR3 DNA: TGTGCCAGCAGTTTTAAGGGCCGGGCTGGTACCCAGTACTTC. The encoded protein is CASSFKGRAGTQYF. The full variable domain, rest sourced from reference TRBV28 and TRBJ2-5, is DVKVTQSSRYLVKRTGEKVFLECVQDMDHENMFWYRQDPGLGLRLIYFSYDVKMKEKGDIPEGYSVSREKKERFSLILESASTNQTSMYLCASSFKGRAGTQYFGPGTRLLVL.

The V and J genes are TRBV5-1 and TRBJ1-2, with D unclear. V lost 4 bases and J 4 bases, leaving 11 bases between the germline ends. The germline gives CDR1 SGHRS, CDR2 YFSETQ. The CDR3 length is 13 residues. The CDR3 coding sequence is TGCGCCAGCAGCACCGGGCGGCCCTATGGCTACACCTTC. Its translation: CASSTGRPYGYTF.

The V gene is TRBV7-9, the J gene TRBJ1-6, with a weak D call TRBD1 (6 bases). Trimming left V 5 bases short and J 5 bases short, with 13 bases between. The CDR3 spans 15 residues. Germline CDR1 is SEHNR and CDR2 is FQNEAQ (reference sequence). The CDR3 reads CASSDWDTDNSPLHF. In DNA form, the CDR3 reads TGTGCCAGCAGCGACTGGGACACTGATAATTCACCCCTCCACTTT.

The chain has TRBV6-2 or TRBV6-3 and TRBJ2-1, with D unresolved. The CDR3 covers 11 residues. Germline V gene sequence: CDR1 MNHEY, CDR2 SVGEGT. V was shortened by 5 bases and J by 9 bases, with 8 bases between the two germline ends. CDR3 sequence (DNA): TGTGCCAGCAGTCCGGCAAGTGAGCAGTTCTTC. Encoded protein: CASSPASEQFF.

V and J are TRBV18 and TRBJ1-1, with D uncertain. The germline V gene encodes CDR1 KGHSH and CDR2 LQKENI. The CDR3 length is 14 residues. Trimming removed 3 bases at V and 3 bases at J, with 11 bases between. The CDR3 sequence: CASSPLDKYTEAFF. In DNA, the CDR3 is TGTGCCAGCTCACCTCTCGACAAATACACTGAAGCTTTCTTT.

CDR3: CASSLEPAGKVGQPQHF. CDR3 in DNA: TGCGCCAGCAGCCTAGAGCCGGCAGGGAAGGTTGGTCAGCCCCAGCATTTT. J is TRBJ1-5 and V is TRBV5-1, with a weak D call TRBD1 (5 bases). With 4 bases removed from V and 6 bases from J, the gap between germline ends came to 23 bases. Germline lookup yields CDR1 SGHRS and CDR2 YFSETQ. The CDR3 consists of 17 residues. The full variable domain, with the rest looked up from reference TRBV5-1 and TRBJ1-5, is KAGVTQTPRYLIKTRGQQVTLSCSPISGHRSVSWYQQTPGQGLQFLFEYFSETQRNKGNFPGRFSGRQFSNSRSEMNVSTLELGDSALYLCASSLEPAGKVGQPQHFGDGTRLSIL.

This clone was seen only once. In nucleotides, the CDR3 is TGCGCCAGCAGCCTTGGTGGATTGGGCACTGAAGCTTTCTTT. Translation: CASSLGGLGTEAFF. The chain links TRBV5-1 to TRBJ1-1; D is unclear. The CDR3 runs to 14 residues. The V gene's germline CDR1 is SGHRS and CDR2 YFSETQ. Trimming took off 4 bases at V and 4 bases at J, with 14 bases between the two ends.